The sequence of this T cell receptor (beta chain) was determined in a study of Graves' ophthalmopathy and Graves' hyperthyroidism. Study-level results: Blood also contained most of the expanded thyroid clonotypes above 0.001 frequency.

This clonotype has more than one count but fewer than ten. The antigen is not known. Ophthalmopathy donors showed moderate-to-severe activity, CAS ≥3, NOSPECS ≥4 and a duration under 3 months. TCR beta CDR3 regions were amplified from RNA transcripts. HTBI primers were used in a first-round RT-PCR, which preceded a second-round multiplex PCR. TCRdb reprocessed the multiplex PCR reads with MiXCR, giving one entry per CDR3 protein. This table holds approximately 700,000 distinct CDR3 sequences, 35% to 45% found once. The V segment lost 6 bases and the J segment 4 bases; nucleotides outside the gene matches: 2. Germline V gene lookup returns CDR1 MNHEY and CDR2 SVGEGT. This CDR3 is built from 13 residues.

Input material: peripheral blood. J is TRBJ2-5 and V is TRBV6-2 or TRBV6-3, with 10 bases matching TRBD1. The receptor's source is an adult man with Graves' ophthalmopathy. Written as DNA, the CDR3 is TGTGCCAGCAGGGGACAGGGGAGAGAGACCCAGTACTTC. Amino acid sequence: CASRGQGRETQYF.